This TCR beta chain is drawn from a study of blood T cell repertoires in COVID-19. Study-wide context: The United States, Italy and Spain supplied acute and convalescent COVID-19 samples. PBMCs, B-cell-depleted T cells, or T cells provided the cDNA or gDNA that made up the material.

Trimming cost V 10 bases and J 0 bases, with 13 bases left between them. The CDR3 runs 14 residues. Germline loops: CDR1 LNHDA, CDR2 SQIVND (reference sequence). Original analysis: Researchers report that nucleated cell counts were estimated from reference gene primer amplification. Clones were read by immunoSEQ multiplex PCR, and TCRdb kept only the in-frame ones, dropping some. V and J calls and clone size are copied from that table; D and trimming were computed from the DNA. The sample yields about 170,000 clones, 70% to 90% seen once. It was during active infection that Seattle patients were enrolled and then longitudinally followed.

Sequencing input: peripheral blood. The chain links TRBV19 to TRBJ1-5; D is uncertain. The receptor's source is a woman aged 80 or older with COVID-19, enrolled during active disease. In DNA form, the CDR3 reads TGTGCCACCCAGAGGTCCAGTAGCAATCAGCCCCAGCATTTT. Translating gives CATQRSSSNQPQHF.